This TCR beta chain was profiled in a study of blood T cell repertoires in COVID-19. About the study: Acute-phase and convalescent COVID-19 samples originated in the United States, Italy and Spain.

Only in-frame clones appear in the TCRdb table, and some are missing; sequencing was by immunoSEQ multiplex PCR. The table records about 240,000 clones, roughly 86% of them present only once. This CDR3 region has 18 residues. Trimming at V came to 0 bases and at J to 2 bases, leaving 5 bases not matched to a gene. CDR1 is SGHDT and CDR2 is YYEEEE in the germline V gene. This chain connects TRBV5-6 to TRBJ2-2; 12 nucleotides agree with TRBD2. The source material was peripheral blood. The receptor was isolated from a man aged 50 to 60 with acute or convalescent COVID-19. DNA for the CDR3: TGTGCCAGCAGCTTGGTGACTAGCGGGAGAGTAAACACCGGGGAGCTGTTTTTT. Amino acids: CASSLVTSGRVNTGELFF.